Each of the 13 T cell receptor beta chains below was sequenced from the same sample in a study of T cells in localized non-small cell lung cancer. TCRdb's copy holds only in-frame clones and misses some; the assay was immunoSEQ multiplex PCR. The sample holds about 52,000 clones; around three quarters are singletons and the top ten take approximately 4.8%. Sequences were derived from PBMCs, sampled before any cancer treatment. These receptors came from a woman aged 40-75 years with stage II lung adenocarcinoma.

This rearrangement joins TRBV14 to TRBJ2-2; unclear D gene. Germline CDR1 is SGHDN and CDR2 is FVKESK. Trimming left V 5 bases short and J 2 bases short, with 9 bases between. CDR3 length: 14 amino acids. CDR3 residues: CASSKVLNTGELFF. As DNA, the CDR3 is TGTGCCAGCAGCAAGGTACTTAACACCGGGGAGCTGTTTTTT. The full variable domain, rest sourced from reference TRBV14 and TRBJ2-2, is EAGVTQFPSHSVIEKGQTVTLRCDPISGHDNLYWYRRVMGKEIKFLLHFVKESKQDESGMPNNRFLAERTGGTYSTLKVQPAELEDSGVYFCASSKVLNTGELFFGEGSRLTVL.

The DNA of the CDR3 is TGTGCCAGCAGCCTGTTATCCGGGACAAGGAACACTGAAGCTTTCTTT. Translation gives CASSLLSGTRNTEAFF. The gene calls are TRBV7-2 and TRBJ1-1; perhaps TRBD1 as D (6 bases). This CDR3 spans 16 amino acids. V lost 5 bases, J lost 1 base, and 17 bases lay in between. The germline V gene encodes CDR1 SGHTA and CDR2 FQGNSA.

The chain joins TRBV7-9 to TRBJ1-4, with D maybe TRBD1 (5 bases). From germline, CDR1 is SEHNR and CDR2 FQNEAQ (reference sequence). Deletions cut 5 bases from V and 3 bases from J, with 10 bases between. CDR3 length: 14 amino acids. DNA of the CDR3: TGTGCCAGCAGCCCCAGGGTTTCTAATGAAAAACTGTTTTTT. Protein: CASSPRVSNEKLFF.

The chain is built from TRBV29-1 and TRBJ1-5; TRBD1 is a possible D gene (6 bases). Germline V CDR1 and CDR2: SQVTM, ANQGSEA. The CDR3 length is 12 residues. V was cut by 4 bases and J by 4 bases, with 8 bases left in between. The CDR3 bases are TGCAGCGTTGGGACAGAGAATCAGCCCCAGCATTTT. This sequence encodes CSVGTENQPQHF.

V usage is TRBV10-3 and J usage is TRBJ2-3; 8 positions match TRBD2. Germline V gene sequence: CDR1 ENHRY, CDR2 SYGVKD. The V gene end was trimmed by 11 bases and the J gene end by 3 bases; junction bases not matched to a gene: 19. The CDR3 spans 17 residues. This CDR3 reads CASQSGGGRGGTDTQYF. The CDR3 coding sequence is TGTGCCTCCCAAAGCGGAGGGGGACGGGGGGGTACAGATACGCAGTATTTT.

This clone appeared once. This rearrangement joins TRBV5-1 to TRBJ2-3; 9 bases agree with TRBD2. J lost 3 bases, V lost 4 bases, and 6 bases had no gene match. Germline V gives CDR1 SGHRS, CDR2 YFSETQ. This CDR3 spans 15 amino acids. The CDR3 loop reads CASSGGGAVTDTQYF. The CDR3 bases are TGCGCCAGCAGCGGCGGGGGGGCCGTAACAGATACGCAGTATTTT.

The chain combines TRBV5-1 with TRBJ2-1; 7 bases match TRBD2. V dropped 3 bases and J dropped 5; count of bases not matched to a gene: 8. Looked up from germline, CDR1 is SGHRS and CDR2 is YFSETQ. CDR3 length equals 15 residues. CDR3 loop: CASSSRDYLNNEQFF. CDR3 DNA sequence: TGCGCCAGCAGCTCCCGGGACTATCTCAACAATGAGCAGTTCTTC.

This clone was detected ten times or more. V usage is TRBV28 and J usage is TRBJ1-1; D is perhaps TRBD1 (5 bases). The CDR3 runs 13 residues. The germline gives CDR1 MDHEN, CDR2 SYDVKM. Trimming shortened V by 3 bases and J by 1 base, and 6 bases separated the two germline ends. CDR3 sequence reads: CASSLTENTEAFF. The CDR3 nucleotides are TGTGCCAGCAGTTTGACAGAGAACACTGAAGCTTTCTTT.

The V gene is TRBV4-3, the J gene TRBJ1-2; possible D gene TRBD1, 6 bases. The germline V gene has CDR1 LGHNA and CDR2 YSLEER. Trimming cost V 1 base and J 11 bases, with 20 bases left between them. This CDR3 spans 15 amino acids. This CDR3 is CASSQVGRGLTGYTF. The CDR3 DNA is TGCGCCAGCAGCCAAGTGGGCAGGGGACTAACGGGATACACCTTC.

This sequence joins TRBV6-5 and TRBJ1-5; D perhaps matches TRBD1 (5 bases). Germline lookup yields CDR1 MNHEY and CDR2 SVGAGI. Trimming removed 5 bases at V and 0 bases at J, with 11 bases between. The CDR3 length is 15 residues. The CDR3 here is CASSRQRNSNQPQHF. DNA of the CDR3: TGTGCCAGCAGTCGACAGAGAAATAGCAATCAGCCCCAGCATTTT.

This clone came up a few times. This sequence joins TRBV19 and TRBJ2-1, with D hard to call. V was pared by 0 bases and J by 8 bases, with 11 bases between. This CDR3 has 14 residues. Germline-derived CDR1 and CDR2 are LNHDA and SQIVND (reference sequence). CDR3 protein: CASSIDTATDEQFF. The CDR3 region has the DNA TGTGCCAGTAGTATAGATACGGCGACGGATGAGCAGTTCTTC.

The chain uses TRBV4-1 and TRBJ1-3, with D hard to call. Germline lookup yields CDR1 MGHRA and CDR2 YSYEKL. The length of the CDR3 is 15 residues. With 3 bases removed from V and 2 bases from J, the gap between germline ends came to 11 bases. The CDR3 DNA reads TGCGCCAGCAGCCATACCGTGGAGACTGGAAACACCATATATTTT. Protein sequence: CASSHTVETGNTIYF.

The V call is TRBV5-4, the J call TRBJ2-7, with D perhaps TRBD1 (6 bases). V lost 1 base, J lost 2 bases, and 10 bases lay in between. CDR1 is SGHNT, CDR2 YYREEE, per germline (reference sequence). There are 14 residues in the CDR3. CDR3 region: CASSLSQGPYEQYF. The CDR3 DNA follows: TGTGCCAGCAGCTTGTCCCAGGGGCCCTACGAGCAGTACTTC.